The text below deals with one TCR beta chain. What it recognizes is unknown. The entry originates in a study of cytomegalovirus exposure and HLA in healthy donors. Study conclusions and caveats: Likely technical artifact: a cluster of highly shared sequence variants. A later analysis reportedly found that, within productive TCRs, an Asian-associated ancestry cluster had fewer N-insertions than the mean observed across the approximately 700 donors. The study listed roughly 160 cytomegalovirus-associated TCR beta chains. TCR beta sequences numbering some 17,000 were associated with HLA alleles at 0.05 false discovery rate in a later analysis.

The PCR had 60 Vbeta and 13 Jbeta primers. Here immunoSEQ multiplex PCR was the method, and the copy in TCRdb shows in-frame clones only, minus some. This sample carries more than 70,000 clones, 76% of them seen once, and the ten largest clones take approximately 5.3%. Trimming removed 4 bases at V and 4 bases at J, with 13 bases between. This CDR3 region has 14 residues. Germline CDR1 MDHEN, CDR2 SYDVKM. Sequencing used PBMCs. The origin of this receptor is a man aged 25 to 40 in good health and CMV-seropositive. The genes are TRBV28 and TRBJ1-2; TRBD1 might be the D (5 bases). In nucleotides, the CDR3 is TGTGCCAGCAGTTATGGCGGGGGAGGCTATGGCTACACCTTC. This encodes CASSYGGGGYGYTF.